The clone carrying this TCR beta chain was found once. Germline V gene sequence: CDR1 SGHKS, CDR2 YYEKEE (reference sequence). Trimming at V came to 3 bases and at J to 0 bases, leaving 3 bases not matched to a gene. The CDR3 runs to 17 residues. The data are from a study of blood T cell repertoires in COVID-19. Study background: Donors in the United States, Italy and Spain gave samples during acute or convalescent COVID-19. Nucleic acid was either cDNA or gDNA, and it came from T cells, B-cell-depleted T cells, or PBMCs.

As handled by the study authors: Estimation of nucleated cell counts relied on the amplification of reference gene primers. Some clones are missing from TCRdb's copy, which holds only in-frame ones; the method was immunoSEQ multiplex PCR. V and J calls and clone size are copied from that table; D and trimming were computed from the DNA. The table has a few hundred thousand clones, more than 75% seen once. Sequencing input: peripheral blood. The chain joins TRBV5-5 to TRBJ2-1; TRBD2 aligns across 13 bases. The TCR was taken from a woman aged 25-40 years who had recovered from COVID-19. The CDR3 DNA reads TGTGCCAGCAGCTCGACTAGCGGGAGGAGCTCCTACAATGAGCAGTTCTTC. The encoded protein is CASSSTSGRSSYNEQFF.